This T cell receptor (beta chain) was sequenced during a study of blood T cell repertoires in COVID-19. The CDR3 consists of 14 residues. Germline V gene data show CDR1 as SGHNT and CDR2 as YENEEA. V was clipped by 5 bases and J by 2 bases, with 12 bases between them. Data came from immunoSEQ multiplex PCR; TCRdb stores just in-frame clones and leaves some out. Here the sample spans approximately 220,000 clones, around 91% being singletons. The sample comprised PBMCs or T cells enriched from blood (not recorded which). The chain links TRBV11-3 to TRBJ2-5; possibly TRBD1 for D (5 bases). This clonotype originated in a young man who had been exposed to COVID-19. The CDR3 loop is CASSPDSFQETQYF. CDR3 bases: TGTGCCAGCAGCCCAGACAGCTTTCAAGAGACCCAGTACTTC. The whole variable domain, filled in from reference TRBV11-3 and TRBJ2-5, reads EAGVVQSPRYKIIEKKQPVAFWCNPISGHNTLYWYLQNLGQGPELLIRYENEEAVDDSQLPKDRFSAERLKGVDSTLKIQPAELGDSAVYLCASSPDSFQETQYFGPGTRLLVL.